The sample holds a few counts of the clone carrying this T cell receptor beta chain. The sample originates from a study of T cells after yellow fever vaccination. The 5'RACE template-switching step produced TCR cDNA and added a universal primer site and UMIs. TCRdb re-analysed the 5' RACE reads in MiXCR, keeping a single row per CDR3 protein. The sample includes about 320,000 distinct CDR3 sequences, roughly a tenth seen only once; the top ten take under 4%. Germline V gene sequence: CDR1 KGHDR, CDR2 SFDVKD. V lost 4 bases, J lost 7 bases, and 7 bases stayed unmatched. The CDR3 totals 15 residues. V usage is TRBV24-1 and J usage is TRBJ1-5, with TRBD1 matching over 9 bases. The source material was CD4+ T cells sorted from PBMCs, sampled 45 days after the yellow fever booster vaccination. This clonotype was sampled from a man aged 18 to 30 who received the YFV17D yellow fever vaccine. The CDR3 region is CATSDPGQGGQPQHF. The CDR3, as DNA: TGTGCCACCAGTGACCCGGGACAGGGTGGCCAGCCCCAGCATTTT.